The sequence of this TCR beta chain was determined in a study of T cells in Graves' hyperthyroidism and ophthalmopathy. Study context: Initial diagnosis, before any treatment, was when peripheral blood was collected.

Stable hyperthyroidism: no ophthalmopathy progression over 18 months of follow-up. TCR beta CDR3 region amplification was performed from RNA transcripts. In the first-round RT-PCR of the TCR CDR3, the HTBI primer set was used. Via MiXCR, TCRdb re-called the multiplex PCR reads, giving one row per CDR3 protein. The table lists roughly 300,000 distinct CDR3 sequences, about 18% of them singletons. The V end was cut by 3 bases, the J end by 1 base, with 12 bases between. Germline lookup yields CDR1 DFQATT and CDR2 SNEGSKA (reference sequence). CDR3 length: 14 amino acids. On this clonotype itself: Its antigen is still unknown.

Study observations and caveats: Most thyroid clonotypes expanded above 0.001 were also detected in blood.

This receptor was obtained from a woman aged 50 to 65 with Graves' hyperthyroidism. Sequencing was carried out using blood. The rearrangement joins TRBV20-1 to TRBJ1-1, with unresolved D. CDR3 loop: CSASRDFGNTEAFF. The CDR3 DNA follows: TGCAGTGCTAGTCGGGATTTTGGGAACACTGAAGCTTTCTTT.